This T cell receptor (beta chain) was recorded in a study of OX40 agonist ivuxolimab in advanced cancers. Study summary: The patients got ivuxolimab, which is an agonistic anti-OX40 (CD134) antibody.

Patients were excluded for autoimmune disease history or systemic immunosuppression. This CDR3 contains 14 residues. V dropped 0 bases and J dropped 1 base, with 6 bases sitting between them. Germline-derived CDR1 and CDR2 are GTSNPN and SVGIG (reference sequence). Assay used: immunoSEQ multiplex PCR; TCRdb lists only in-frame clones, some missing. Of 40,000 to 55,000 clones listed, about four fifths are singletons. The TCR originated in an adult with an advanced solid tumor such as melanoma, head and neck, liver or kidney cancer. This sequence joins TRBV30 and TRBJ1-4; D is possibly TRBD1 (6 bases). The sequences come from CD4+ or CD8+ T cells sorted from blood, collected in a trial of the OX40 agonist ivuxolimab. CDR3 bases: TGTGCCTGGAGTGTAGGGGGAACTAATGAAAAACTGTTTTTT. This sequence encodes CAWSVGGTNEKLFF.